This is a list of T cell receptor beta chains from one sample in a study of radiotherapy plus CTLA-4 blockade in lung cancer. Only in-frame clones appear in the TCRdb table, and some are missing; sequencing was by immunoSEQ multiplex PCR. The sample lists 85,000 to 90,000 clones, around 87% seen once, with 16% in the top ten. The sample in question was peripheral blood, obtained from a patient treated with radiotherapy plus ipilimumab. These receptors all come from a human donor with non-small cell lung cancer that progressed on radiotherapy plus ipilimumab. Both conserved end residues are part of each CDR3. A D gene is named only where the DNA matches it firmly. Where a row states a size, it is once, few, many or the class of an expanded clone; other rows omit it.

CASSLPAGDTDTQYF,TGTGCCAGCAGCCTACCGGCGGGAGACACAGATACGCAGTATTTT,-,TRBJ2-3,TRBV6-6,TRBD2
CASSNTGQGVQETQYF,TGTGCCAGTAGCAATACCGGACAGGGGGTACAAGAGACCCAGTACTTC,-,TRBJ2-5,TRBV19,TRBD1
CASSGARDTRRENTEAFF,TGCGCCAGCAGCGGAGCAAGGGACACAAGGAGAGAGAACACTGAAGCTTTCTTT,-,TRBJ1-1,TRBV5-1,-
CASSLLAGGYEQYF,TGTGCCAGCAGCTTACTGGCAGGGGGCTACGAGCAGTACTTC,-,TRBJ2-7,TRBV7-9,TRBD1
CASRGGARYEQYF,TGTGCCAGCAGAGGAGGGGCCCGCTACGAGCAGTACTTC,-,TRBJ2-7,TRBV28,-
CASGDSGANVLTF,TGCGCCAGCGGGGACTCTGGGGCCAACGTCCTGACTTTC,once,TRBJ2-6,TRBV5-1,-
CASSLVLAPPGDTQYF,TGCGCCAGCAGCTTGGTACTAGCCCCCCCTGGGGATACGCAGTATTTT,-,TRBJ2-3,TRBV5-1,-
CASSSDRGSNTEAFF,TGTGCCAGCAGTTCCGACAGGGGATCGAACACTGAAGCTTTCTTT,-,TRBJ1-1,TRBV27,TRBD1
CASSYSATGLSGNTIYF,TGTGCCAGCAGCTACTCGGCGACAGGACTTTCTGGAAACACCATATATTTT,-,TRBJ1-3,TRBV13,-
CASSLVPISGWETQYF,TGTGCCAGCAGTTTAGTTCCAATTTCCGGCTGGGAGACCCAGTACTTC,-,TRBJ2-5,TRBV27,-
CSASGHRDRGFYEQYF,TGCAGCGCCTCTGGACACCGGGACAGGGGCTTCTACGAGCAGTACTTC,-,TRBJ2-7,TRBV29-1,TRBD1